What follows are 6 T cell receptor beta chains derived from one specimen sequenced in a study of T cells after yellow fever vaccination. From the 5' RACE reads, TCRdb called clonotypes with MiXCR, one entry per CDR3 protein. The sample shows 450,000 to 550,000 distinct CDR3 sequences, around 21% of them seen only once. The sequencing here drew on PBMCs, taken 15 days after the yellow fever booster vaccination. The origin of the receptors is a man aged 25 to 40 who received the YFV17D yellow fever vaccine.

This clonotype has at least ten counts. The chain uses TRBV5-1 and TRBJ2-3; D gene ambiguous. Germline loops: CDR1 SGHRS, CDR2 YFSETQ. The V end lost 7 bases, the J end lost 2 bases, and 17 bases lay between the germline ends. The CDR3 runs 15 residues. The CDR3 DNA reads as TGCGCCAGCGCAAGTGTGCCTAGTGCCACAGATACGCAGTATTTT. This gives the protein CASASVPSATDTQYF.

The chain recombines TRBV12-3 or TRBV12-4 with TRBJ1-2; D gene ambiguous. Trimming took 3 bases from V and 5 from J, leaving 4 bases between them. The CDR3 has 11 amino acids. CDR3: CASSLFYGYTF. The CDR3 bases are TGTGCCAGCAGTTTGTTTTATGGCTACACCTTC.

The genes are TRBV7-9 and TRBJ1-1; D is ambiguous. CDR1 and CDR2 (germline): SEHNR, FQNEAQ (reference sequence). The CDR3 consists of 12 residues. V was pared by 4 bases and J by 10 bases, with 13 bases between. The CDR3 DNA reads as TGTGCCAGCAGCTCGGGAACTTTACTAGCTTTCTTT. Translated, it gives CASSSGTLLAFF.

The chain links TRBV5-8 to TRBJ2-7; TRBD1 agrees at 7 bases. CDR3 length equals 14 residues. The trim removed 4 bases at V and 4 bases at J, leaving 8 bases unmatched. Germline-derived CDR1 and CDR2 are SGHTS and YDEGEE. This CDR3 reads CASSATGTEYEQYF. For the CDR3, the DNA is TGTGCCAGCAGCGCCACCGGGACAGAGTACGAGCAGTACTTC.

This clonotype was observed a few times. J is TRBJ1-5 and V is TRBV20-1, with D hard to call. Germline values: CDR1 DFQATT, CDR2 SNEGSKA (reference sequence). The ends were cut back, 4 bases at V and 6 bases at J, with 13 bases in the middle. CDR3 length: 13 residues. The CDR3 spells CSAMERLGQPQHF. DNA of the CDR3: TGCAGTGCTATGGAACGGTTAGGTCAGCCCCAGCATTTT.

A few counts support this clonotype. The CDR3 DNA is TGTGCCAGTAGTATCGATGTCAGGGTCGCTAACTATGGCTACACCTTC. Translation gives CASSIDVRVANYGYTF. The chain combines TRBV19 with TRBJ1-2, with a possible D match to TRBD1 (5 bases). The germline V gene encodes CDR1 LNHDA and CDR2 SQIVND (reference sequence). CDR3 length: 16 residues. V shed 3 bases and J shed 0 bases, with 14 bases lying between them. The variable domain in full, with the rest retrieved from reference TRBV19 and TRBJ1-2, is DGGITQSPKYLFRKEGQNVTLSCEQNLNHDAMYWYRQDPGQGLRLIYYSQIVNDFQKGDIAEGYSVSREKKESFPLTVTSAQKNPTAFYLCASSIDVRVANYGYTFGSGTRLTVV.